This is a list of T cell receptor beta chains from one sample in a study of PD-L1 blockade in urothelial cancer. Profiling relied on immunoSEQ multiplex PCR, and the TCRdb table lists in-frame clones only, not all of them. The top ten clones hold roughly 13% of a sample with around 46,000 clones, more than 75% of them seen once. The material was PBMCs, obtained around atezolizumab (anti-PD-L1) treatment. These receptors were taken from a man between 60 and 70 years old with urothelial cancer. The CDR3 runs from the conserved cysteine through the conserved F or W. The order of the fields is D gene, V gene, clone size, J gene, CDR3 DNA, CDR3 protein. The D gene is left open where the match is weak. Part of the rows lack a size; the others show once, few, many or a class for expanded clones.

D: -; V: TRBV11-3; size: -; J: TRBJ1-1; DNA: TGTGCCAGCAGCTTAGGGGGACAGAACACTGAAGCTTTCTTT; CDR3: CASSLGGQNTEAFF
D: TRBD2; V: TRBV11-3; size: -; J: TRBJ2-1; DNA: TGTGCCAGCAGCTTCCGCCGGGGGGATGAGCAGTTCTTC; CDR3: CASSFRRGDEQFF
D: -; V: TRBV5-1; size: -; J: TRBJ2-7; DNA: TGCGCCAGCAGCTTGGGCCTTTCGGGAACACGCGAGCAGTACTTC; CDR3: CASSLGLSGTREQYF
D: TRBD1; V: TRBV5-1; size: -; J: TRBJ1-2; DNA: TGCGCCAGCAGCTTGAGGACAGGGGGGCCCTCTAACTATGGCTACACCTTC; CDR3: CASSLRTGGPSNYGYTF
D: -; V: TRBV27; size: once; J: TRBJ2-5; DNA: TGTGCCAGCAGTCTTCAGGAGGGTCGTGAGACCCAGTACTTC; CDR3: CASSLQEGRETQYF
D: -; V: TRBV5-4; size: -; J: TRBJ1-2; DNA: TGTGCCAGCAGCTCCGAGCCGGGTCTATCCGGCTATGGCTACACCTTC; CDR3: CASSSEPGLSGYGYTF
D: -; V: TRBV6-1; size: -; J: TRBJ2-7; DNA: TGTGCCAGCGGGATAACAGGGTCAAACGAGCAGTACTTC; CDR3: CASGITGSNEQYF
D: -; V: TRBV4-2; size: -; J: TRBJ2-3; DNA: TGTGCCAGCAGCCGCGGCGGGGTGAGCACAGATACGCAGTATTTT; CDR3: CASSRGGVSTDTQYF
D: -; V: TRBV12-2; size: -; J: TRBJ1-1; DNA: TGTGCAAGTCCCCCGACTGATGAAGCTTTCTTT; CDR3: CASPPTDEAFF
D: -; V: TRBV28; size: -; J: TRBJ2-5; DNA: TGTGCCAGCAGTCCGCAGGGGAGGACCCAGTACTTC; CDR3: CASSPQGRTQYF
D: TRBD2; V: TRBV11-2; size: -; J: TRBJ2-7; DNA: TGTGCCAGCAGCTTAGAGGGAGGGCCTTTTAGGCAGTACTTC; CDR3: CASSLEGGPFRQYF
D: TRBD1; V: TRBV19; size: -; J: TRBJ1-5; DNA: TGTGCCAGTACCCCCCGACGCACAGGGGGTGGGAGGAATCAGCCCCAGCATTTT; CDR3: CASTPRRTGGGRNQPQHF
D: -; V: TRBV28; size: -; J: TRBJ1-1; DNA: TGTGCCAGCAGCGAACATCAGGGAAATACTGAAGCTTTCTTT; CDR3: CASSEHQGNTEAFF
D: TRBD1; V: TRBV7-2; size: -; J: TRBJ2-1; DNA: TGTGCCAGCAGCTTAGGGGACAGGGGGCACAATGAGCAGTTCTTC; CDR3: CASSLGDRGHNEQFF
D: -; V: TRBV9; size: few; J: TRBJ2-2; DNA: TGTGCCAGCAGCCCCCGGTGGAGGGAGGCAAACACCGGGGAGCTGTTTTTT; CDR3: CASSPRWREANTGELFF
D: TRBD2; V: TRBV11-2; size: -; J: TRBJ2-2; DNA: TGTGCCAGCAGCCCCTTCCTTATAGCGGGAGTCCGCACCGGGGAGCTGTTTTTT; CDR3: CASSPFLIAGVRTGELFF
D: TRBD1; V: TRBV10-3; size: -; J: TRBJ2-7; DNA: TGTGCCATCAGGTCCGGGACAGGGACGTACGAGCAGTACTTC; CDR3: CAIRSGTGTYEQYF
D: -; V: TRBV19; size: once; J: TRBJ1-2; DNA: TGTGCCAGTAGTAGTTCAAGGGGCTATGGCTACACCTTC; CDR3: CASSSSRGYGYTF
D: -; V: TRBV5-1; size: once; J: TRBJ2-2; DNA: TGCGCCAGCAGCCTGGGTGGAGGCACCGGGGAGCTGTTTTTT; CDR3: CASSLGGGTGELFF
D: -; V: TRBV19; size: -; J: TRBJ2-7; DNA: TGTGCCAGTAGTCCCTATCTAGGGGCCTACGAGCAGTACTTC; CDR3: CASSPYLGAYEQYF
D: TRBD1; V: TRBV28; size: once; J: TRBJ1-2; DNA: TGTGCCAGCAGACTGACAGGGAGCCTCGGGGAGGGCTACACCTTC; CDR3: CASRLTGSLGEGYTF
D: -; V: TRBV18; size: -; J: TRBJ2-5; DNA: TGTGCCAGCTCACCAGTTTTCCAGGGTAGGGAGACCCAGTACTTC; CDR3: CASSPVFQGRETQYF